These 16 T cell receptor beta chains share one sample of origin, sequenced in a study of human T cells and chemical hapten exposure. The sample's time point: patch test 2, 6 weeks after DPC sensitization. The treatment: therapeutic diphenylcyclopropenone sensitization with weekly scalp DPC. TCRdb recomputed calls from the RACE reads with MiXCR, one row per CDR3 protein. The sample lists tens of thousands of distinct CDR3 sequences; roughly a tenth were seen once. This sample comprised whole blood, obtained in connection with sensitization to the hapten diphenylcyclopropenone (DPC). Source of these receptors: a woman in her twenties or thirties with alopecia areata. Some clones in this sample may be carry-over from other donors' samples.

This clonotype has a handful of counts. The chain couples TRBV4-1 to TRBJ2-7, with D uncertain. V was pared by 0 bases and J by 5 bases, with 5 bases between. The germline CDR1 and CDR2 sequences are MGHRA and YSYEKL. This CDR3 contains 12 residues. The CDR3 reads CASSQDFNEQYF. CDR3 DNA sequence: TGCGCCAGCAGCCAAGATTTCAACGAGCAGTACTTC.

The chain uses TRBV20-1 and TRBJ2-7; D could derive from TRBD1 or TRBD2 (6 bases each). Trimming took 0 bases from V and 7 from J, leaving 13 bases between them. Germline-derived CDR1 and CDR2 are DFQATT and SNEGSKA (reference sequence). This CDR3 comprises 13 residues. For the CDR3, the DNA is TGCAGTGCTAGAGATGGGGGGCGGGAAGAGCAGTACTTC. It translates to CSARDGGREEQYF.

This clonotype was counted between two and nine times. The chain combines TRBV18 with TRBJ1-4, with D uncertain. Trimming took off 4 bases at V and 2 bases at J, with 8 bases between the two ends. Germline CDR1 is KGHSH and CDR2 is LQKENI. The CDR3 is 14 residues long. The CDR3 spells CASSRAGTNEKLFF. The DNA of the CDR3 is TGTGCCAGCTCACGAGCGGGGACTAATGAAAAACTGTTTTTT. The variable domain in full, completed from reference TRBV18 and TRBJ1-4, reads NAGVMQNPRHLVRRRGQEARLRCSPMKGHSHVYWYRQLPEEGLKFMVYLQKENIIDESGMPKERFSAEFPKEGPSILRIQQVVRGDSAAYFCASSRAGTNEKLFFGSGTQLSVL.

This clonotype appeared many times. An end of the junction does not agree with germline; a read error may underlie this. The chain carries TRBV11-1 and TRBJ1-1; perhaps TRBD1 as D (5 bases). Germline values: CDR1 SGHAT, CDR2 FQDESV (reference sequence). This CDR3 comprises 15 residues. CDR3 protein: CASTLAGHAVAEAFF. As DNA, the CDR3 is TGTGCCAGCACCTTAGCGGGGCATGCCGTCGCTGAAGCTTTCTTT.

A single count supports this clonotype. This may be a read error, as it is one base from a much larger clone. The chain recombines TRBV12-3 or TRBV12-4 with TRBJ1-1, with D maybe TRBD1 (5 bases). Deletions cut 7 bases from V and 3 bases from J, with 15 bases between. CDR3 length equals 14 residues. The CDR3 reads CASTLRGMDTEAFF. The CDR3 DNA follows: TGTGCCAGCACCCTCCGGGGGATGGACACTGAAGCTTTCTTT.

This clonotype was counted many times. The J gene is TRBJ2-7, the V gene TRBV7-8, with 7 bases aligning to TRBD1. From germline, CDR1 is SGHVS and CDR2 FQNEAQ. With 5 bases clipped from V and 4 bases from J, the junction kept 11 bases outside the gene matches. The CDR3 covers 15 residues. CDR3 sequence reads: CASSAQTGLGYEQYF. CDR3 nucleotides: TGTGCCAGCAGCGCTCAGACAGGGTTAGGGTACGAGCAGTACTTC.

This clonotype was recorded many times. The chain carries TRBV7-6 and TRBJ2-5; 9 bases align to TRBD2. This CDR3 is 16 amino acids long. From germline, CDR1 is SGHVS and CDR2 FNYEAQ. Losses at the gene ends were 0 bases for V and 3 bases for J; bases not matched to a gene: 5. The CDR3 spells CASSLAVASGKETQYF. CDR3 in DNA: TGTGCCAGCAGCTTAGCGGTTGCTAGCGGGAAAGAGACCCAGTACTTC.

The sample holds a few counts of this clonotype. The gene calls are TRBV13 and TRBJ2-4; TRBD2 is a possible D gene (5 bases). The V and J ends lost 0 bases and 5 bases respectively, with 14 bases between them. The germline gives CDR1 PRHDT, CDR2 FYEKMQ (reference sequence). This CDR3 region has 16 residues. The DNA for the CDR3 is TGTGCCAGCAGCTTAGGTAGCGCCGCTTCTCAAAACATTCAGTACTTC. This gives the protein CASSLGSAASQNIQYF.

This clonotype showed up just a few times. The chain joins TRBV4-1 to TRBJ2-3; D may be TRBD2 (7 bases). The CDR3 is 15 amino acids. Per the germline V gene, CDR1 is MGHRA and CDR2 is YSYEKL. Trimming pared 0 bases from V and 4 bases from J, leaving 11 bases between. Written as DNA, the CDR3 is TGCGCCAGCAGCCAAGAAGGGGGGGCCGCAGATACGCAGTATTTT. It translates to CASSQEGGAADTQYF.

This clonotype was recorded a few times. V gene TRBV28 combines with J gene TRBJ2-3; 7 bases line up with TRBD1. The length of the CDR3 is 14 residues. CDR1 and CDR2 (germline): MDHEN, SYDVKM. J gave up 6 bases and V 5 bases, and 8 bases lay outside the gene matches. CDR3 in DNA: TGTGCCAGCAGTAACGACAGGGCGAAGGATACGCAGTATTTT. Residues: CASSNDRAKDTQYF.

This clonotype has only a few counts. The chain employs TRBV12-3 or TRBV12-4 and TRBJ2-2; D perhaps matches TRBD2 (6 bases). There are 16 residues in the CDR3. V shed 1 base and J shed 2 bases, with 11 bases lying between them. The CDR3 protein is CASSLDLGGNTGELFF. CDR3 bases: TGTGCCAGCAGTTTAGATTTGGGGGGTAACACCGGGGAGCTGTTTTTT.

Regarding this clonotype: At one end the junction does not follow the germline gene, possibly because of a read error. This rearrangement joins TRBV5-4 to TRBJ2-7, with D tentatively TRBD2 (5 bases). Germline CDR1 reads SGHNT; CDR2 reads YYREEE (reference sequence). This CDR3 is built from 14 residues. The CDR3 nucleotides are TGTGTCAGCAGCTTGGACTCCCGCTCCTACGAGCAGTACTTC. Its translation: CVSSLDSRSYEQYF.

This clonotype was recorded at least ten times. This chain uses TRBV6-9 with TRBJ2-5, with 7 bases aligning to TRBD1. Trimming took 7 bases from V and 4 from J; bases not matched to a gene: 6. The CDR3 is 13 amino acids. Germline values: CDR1 MNHGY, CDR2 SVAAGI. CDR3 nucleotide sequence: TGTGCCAGCAAGACAGGGTTCTCAGAGACCCAGTACTTC. Translated: CASKTGFSETQYF.

This clonotype was seen repeatedly, ten times or more. The chain is built from TRBV5-1 and TRBJ2-7; unclear D gene. This CDR3 contains 14 residues. V dropped 4 bases and J dropped 0 bases, with 11 bases sitting between them. The germline V gene has CDR1 SGHRS and CDR2 YFSETQ. In DNA, the CDR3 is TGCGCCAGCAGCCCCGTGGGCAGCTCCTACGAGCAGTACTTC. Translating it yields CASSPVGSSYEQYF.

This clonotype was seen only a few times. J is TRBJ2-3 and V is TRBV2, with 9 bases identical to TRBD2. The CDR3 loop spans 14 amino acids. Germline CDR1 SNHLY, CDR2 FYNNEI. Trimming cost V 6 bases and J 1 base; bases outside gene matches: 2. CDR3 in DNA: TGTGCCAGCAGGGTAGCGGGGGGCACAGATACGCAGTATTTT. It is translated as CASRVAGGTDTQYF.

At least ten counts were recorded for this clonotype. This chain uses TRBV24-1 with TRBJ1-2; no definite D call. The germline CDR1 and CDR2 sequences are KGHDR and SFDVKD. There are 12 residues in the CDR3. Trimming stripped 4 bases from V and 3 bases from J, with 5 bases between. For the CDR3, the DNA is TGTGCCACCAGTGACAATGACTATGGCTACACCTTC. Protein sequence: CATSDNDYGYTF.